These 4 T cell receptor beta chains were sequenced from one sample in a study of shared clonotypes between healthy human individuals. Some clones are missing from TCRdb's copy, which holds only in-frame ones; the method was immunoSEQ multiplex PCR. The sample yields about 680,000 clones, roughly 72% seen once. The sequenced material came from memory CD4+ T cells sorted from blood. Subset meaning: CD45RA-negative fraction. All receptors come from a woman younger than 45 in good health.

The chain carries TRBV28 and TRBJ2-7, with D possibly being TRBD1 or TRBD2 (5 bases each). Germline CDR1 reads MDHEN; CDR2 reads SYDVKM. The CDR3 length is 14 residues. Trimming took 3 bases from V and 2 from J, leaving 11 bases between them. CDR3 amino acids: CASSFLRDPYEQYF. CDR3 coding DNA: TGTGCCAGCAGTTTTTTGAGGGACCCCTACGAGCAGTACTTC.

The chain has TRBV18 and TRBJ2-5; unclear D gene. Trimming took 0 bases from V and 5 from J, leaving 10 bases between them. The CDR3 length is 14 residues. In germline, CDR1 is KGHSH, CDR2 LQKENI. Here the CDR3 reads CASSPPAPRETQYF. DNA of the CDR3: TGTGCCAGCTCACCACCTGCGCCCAGGGAGACCCAGTACTTC.

V usage is TRBV7-2 and J usage is TRBJ2-1, with D possibly being TRBD1 or TRBD2 (5 bases each). This CDR3 has 15 residues. Germline values: CDR1 SGHTA, CDR2 FQGNSA. The V and J ends lost 5 bases and 5 bases respectively, with 16 bases between them. CDR3 loop: CASSPRDLNNNEQFF. CDR3 DNA: TGTGCCAGCAGCCCACGGGACCTGAATAACAATGAGCAGTTCTTC.

The chain combines TRBV2 with TRBJ1-4; D uncertain. Trimming removed 2 bases at V and 8 bases at J, with 15 bases between. The CDR3 has 15 residues. Germline V gene data show CDR1 as SNHLY and CDR2 as FYNNEI. The CDR3 here is CASSELRGGHEKLFF. The CDR3 DNA sequence: TGTGCCAGCAGTGAACTTAGAGGCGGCCACGAAAAACTGTTTTTT.